The T cell receptor (beta chain) under discussion was sequenced for a study of cytomegalovirus exposure and HLA in healthy donors. Profiling relied on immunoSEQ multiplex PCR, and the TCRdb table lists in-frame clones only, not all of them. The sample contains 85,000 to 90,000 clones, around 96% of which appear only once. It was the approximately 120-subject validation cohort, separate from the roughly 700-subject first cohort, to which the donors belonged. CDR3 length: 14 residues. The V and J ends lost 5 bases and 6 bases, in that order; junction bases with no gene match: 6. CDR1 SGHNT and CDR2 YENEEA come from the germline V gene.

The material sequenced was PBMCs. This TCR derives from a young man in good health and CMV-seronegative. This chain joins TRBV11-3 and TRBJ2-1; 8 bases are shared with TRBD1. The CDR3 reads CASSPHRGVNEQFF. CDR3 bases: TGTGCCAGCAGCCCTCACAGGGGGGTCAATGAGCAGTTCTTC.